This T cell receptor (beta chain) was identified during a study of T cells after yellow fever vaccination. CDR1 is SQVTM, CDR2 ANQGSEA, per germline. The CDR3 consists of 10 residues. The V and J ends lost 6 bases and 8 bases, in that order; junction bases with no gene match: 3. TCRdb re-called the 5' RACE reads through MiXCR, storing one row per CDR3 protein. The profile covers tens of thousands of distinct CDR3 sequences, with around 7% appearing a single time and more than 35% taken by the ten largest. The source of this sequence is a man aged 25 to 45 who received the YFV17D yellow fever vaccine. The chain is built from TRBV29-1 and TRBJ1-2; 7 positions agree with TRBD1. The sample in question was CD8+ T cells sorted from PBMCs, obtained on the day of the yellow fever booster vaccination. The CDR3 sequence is CSVTGYGYTF. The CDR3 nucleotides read TGCAGCGTGACAGGGTACGGCTACACCTTC.